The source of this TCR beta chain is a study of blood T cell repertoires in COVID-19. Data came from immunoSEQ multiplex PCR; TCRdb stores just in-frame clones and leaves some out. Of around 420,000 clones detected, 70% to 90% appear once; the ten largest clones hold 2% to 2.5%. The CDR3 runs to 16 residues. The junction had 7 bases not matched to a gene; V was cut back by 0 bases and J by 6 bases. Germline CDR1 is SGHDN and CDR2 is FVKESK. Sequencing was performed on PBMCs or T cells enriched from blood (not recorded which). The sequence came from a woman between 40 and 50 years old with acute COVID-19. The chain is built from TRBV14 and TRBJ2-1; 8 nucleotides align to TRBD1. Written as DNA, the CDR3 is TGTGCCAGCAGCCAAGATTTTGGGACAGGCCTCAATGAGCAGTTCTTC. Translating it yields CASSQDFGTGLNEQFF.